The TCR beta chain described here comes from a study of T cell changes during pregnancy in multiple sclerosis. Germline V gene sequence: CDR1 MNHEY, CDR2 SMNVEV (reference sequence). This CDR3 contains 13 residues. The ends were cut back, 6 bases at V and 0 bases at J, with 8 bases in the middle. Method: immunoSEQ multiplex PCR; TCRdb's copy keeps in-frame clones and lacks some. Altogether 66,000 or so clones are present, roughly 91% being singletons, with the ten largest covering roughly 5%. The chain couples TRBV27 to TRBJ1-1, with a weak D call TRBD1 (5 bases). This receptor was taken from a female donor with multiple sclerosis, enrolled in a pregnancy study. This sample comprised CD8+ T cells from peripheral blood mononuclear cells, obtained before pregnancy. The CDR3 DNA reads TGTGCCAGCAGGGCGGGGGTGAACACTGAAGCTTTCTTT. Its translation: CASRAGVNTEAFF.